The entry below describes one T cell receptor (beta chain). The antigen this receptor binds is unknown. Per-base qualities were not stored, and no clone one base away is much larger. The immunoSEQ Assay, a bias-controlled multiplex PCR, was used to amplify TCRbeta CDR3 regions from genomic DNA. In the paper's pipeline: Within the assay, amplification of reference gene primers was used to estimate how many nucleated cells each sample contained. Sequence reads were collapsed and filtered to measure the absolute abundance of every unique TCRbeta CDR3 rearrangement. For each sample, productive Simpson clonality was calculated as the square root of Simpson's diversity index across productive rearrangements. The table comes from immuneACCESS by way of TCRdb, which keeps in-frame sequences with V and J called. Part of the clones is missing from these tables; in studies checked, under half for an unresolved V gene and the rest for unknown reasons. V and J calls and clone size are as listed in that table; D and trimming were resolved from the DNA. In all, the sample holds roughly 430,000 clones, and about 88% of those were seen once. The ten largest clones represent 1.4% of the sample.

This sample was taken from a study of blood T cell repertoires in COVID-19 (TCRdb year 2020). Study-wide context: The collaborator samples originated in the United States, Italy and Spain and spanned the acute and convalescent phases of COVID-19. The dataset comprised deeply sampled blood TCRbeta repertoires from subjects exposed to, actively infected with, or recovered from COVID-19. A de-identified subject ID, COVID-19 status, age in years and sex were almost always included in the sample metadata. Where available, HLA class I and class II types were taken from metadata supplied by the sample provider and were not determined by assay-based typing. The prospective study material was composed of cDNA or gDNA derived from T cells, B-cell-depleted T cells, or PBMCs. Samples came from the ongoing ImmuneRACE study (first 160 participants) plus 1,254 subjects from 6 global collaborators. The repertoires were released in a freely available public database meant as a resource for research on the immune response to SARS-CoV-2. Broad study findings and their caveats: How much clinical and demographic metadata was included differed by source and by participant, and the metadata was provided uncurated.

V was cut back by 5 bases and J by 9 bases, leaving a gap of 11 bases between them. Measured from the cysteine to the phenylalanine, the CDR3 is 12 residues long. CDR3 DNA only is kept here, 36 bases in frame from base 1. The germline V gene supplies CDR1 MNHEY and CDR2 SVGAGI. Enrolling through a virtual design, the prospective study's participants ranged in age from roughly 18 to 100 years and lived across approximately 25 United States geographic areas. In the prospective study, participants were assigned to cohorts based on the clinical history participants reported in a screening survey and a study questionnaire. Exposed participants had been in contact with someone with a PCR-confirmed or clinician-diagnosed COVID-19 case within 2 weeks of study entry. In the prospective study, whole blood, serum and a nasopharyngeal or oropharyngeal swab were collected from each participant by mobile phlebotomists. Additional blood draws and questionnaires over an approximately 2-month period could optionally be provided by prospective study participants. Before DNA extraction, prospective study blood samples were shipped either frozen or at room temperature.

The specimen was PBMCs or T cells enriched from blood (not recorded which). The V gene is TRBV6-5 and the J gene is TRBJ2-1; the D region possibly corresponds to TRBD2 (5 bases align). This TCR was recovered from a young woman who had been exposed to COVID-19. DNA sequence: TGTGCCAGCAGTCCCCCTCGGGGTGAGCAGTTCTTC. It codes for CASSPPRGEQFF.